The following is a T cell receptor (beta chain) sequence with its context. The entry originates in a study of monozygotic twins with inflammatory bowel disease. There are 13 residues in the CDR3. Germline CDR1 and CDR2: SEHNR and FQNEAQ (reference sequence). TCRdb re-analyzed the 5' RACE reads; it lists each CDR3 protein once, without DNA. The sample table sets out approximately 400,000 distinct CDR3 sequences. This clonotype originated in a human donor with ulcerative colitis or Crohn's disease, or a healthy co-twin of an affected twin (not recorded which). The chain links TRBV7-9 to TRBJ1-5; TCRdb's assignment of TRBD1 cannot be checked, as there is no DNA. The sequencing input was blood. This CDR3 reads CASSLGQAGPQHF.